The sequence of this T cell receptor (beta chain) was determined in a study of blood T cell repertoires in COVID-19. As for the study in general: The study drew acute and convalescent COVID-19 samples from the United States, Italy and Spain. Sample material is recorded as cDNA or gDNA derived from T cells, B-cell-depleted T cells, or PBMCs.

J lost 6 bases, V lost 3 bases, and 8 bases had no gene match. This CDR3 region has 15 residues. Germline V gene data show CDR1 as MNHEY and CDR2 as SVGEGT. In the original workflow: The assay estimated nucleated cells by amplifying reference gene primers. Method: immunoSEQ multiplex PCR; TCRdb's copy keeps in-frame clones and lacks some. That table supplies the V and J calls and clone size; D and trimming were determined from the DNA. The sample contains about 150,000 clones, more than 65% of which appear only once. The receptor was derived from a woman aged 45-65 years in a cohort sampled during active or convalescent COVID-19. Source material: peripheral blood. The rearrangement links TRBV6-2 or TRBV6-3 to TRBJ2-7; 10 bases agree with TRBD1. The CDR3, as DNA: TGTGCCAGCAGTTATCCTGGGACAGGGGCCTTCGAGCAGTACTTC. It specifies CASSYPGTGAFEQYF.